This entry lists 8 T cell receptor beta chains sequenced from one sample in a study of CD8+CD57+ T cells in acquired aplastic anemia. Genomic DNA, serving as template, underwent TCR beta VDJ and CDR3 profiling. TCRdb re-derived calls from the reads in MiXCR, one entry per CDR3 protein. The sample has approximately 160,000 distinct CDR3 sequences; roughly 45% are singletons. Those patients picked for sequencing had displayed CD8+CD57+ cell expansion on flow cytometry. The sequencing sample was made of sorted CD4+, CD8+, or CD8+CD57+ T cells (not recorded which) from PBMCs. The receptor source for this set is a human donor with aplastic anemia.

Details on this clonotype: The junction departs from germline at one end; a sequencing error may be responsible. The chain joins TRBV10-3 to TRBJ2-1; TRBD1 or TRBD2 may be the D gene (6 bases each). This CDR3 comprises 17 residues. The V gene's germline CDR1 is ENHRY and CDR2 SYGVKD. CDR3 amino acids: CASSSPVGGPGSNEQFF. DNA of the CDR3: TGTGCCAGCAGTTCCCCCGTTGGGGGGCCGGGTTCGAATGAGCAGTTCTTC.

The chain joins TRBV20-1 to TRBJ2-1; 8 positions agree with TRBD1. From germline, CDR1 is DFQATT and CDR2 SNEGSKA (reference sequence). V shed 7 bases, J shed 3 bases, and the junction held 8 bases outside the gene matches. The CDR3 extends over 14 amino acids. The DNA for the CDR3 is TGCAGTGATCCTACCGGACAGGGCTACAATGAGCAGTTCTTC. Protein product: CSDPTGQGYNEQFF.

This clonotype appeared a few times. This chain uses TRBV24-1 with TRBJ2-1; 8 nucleotides align to TRBD1. CDR1 is KGHDR, CDR2 SFDVKD, per germline. This CDR3 region has 12 residues. V lost 9 bases to trimming and J lost 7 bases; unmatched junction nucleotides: 4. The CDR3 DNA follows: TGTGCCACCGGACAGGGTGAAAATGAGCAGTTCTTC. This encodes CATGQGENEQFF.

The chain uses TRBV10-3 and TRBJ1-4, with D tentatively TRBD1 (6 bases). Germline V gene sequence: CDR1 ENHRY, CDR2 SYGVKD. The CDR3 loop spans 12 amino acids. Trimming removed 10 bases at V and 7 bases at J, with 13 bases between. The CDR3: CATATGSEKLFF. In DNA, the CDR3 is TGTGCCACAGCTACAGGGTCTGAAAAACTGTTTTTT.

Concerning this clonotype: A junction boundary mismatches the germline segment, possibly from a read error. The chain employs TRBV10-3 and TRBJ1-2, with D possibly TRBD1 on 6 matching bases. The germline CDR1 and CDR2 sequences are ENHRY and SYGVKD. The CDR3 spans 13 residues. CDR3 sequence (DNA): TGTGCCAGCAGTGAGACAGGAATCTATGGCTACGCCTTC. It translates to CASSETGIYGYAF.

There are many counts of this clonotype. The chain has TRBV6-5 and TRBJ1-2; D not resolved. Germline V CDR1 and CDR2: MNHEY, SVGAGI. The CDR3 sequence is 13 residues long. Trimming took 2 bases from V and 2 from J, leaving 6 bases between them. The CDR3: CASSYAGNYGYTF. The CDR3 DNA is TGTGCCAGCAGTTACGCGGGGAACTATGGCTACACCTTC.

At least ten counts were recorded for this clonotype. This chain uses TRBV2 with TRBJ1-1, with 8 bases lining up with TRBD1. With V trimmed by 3 bases and J by 4 bases, 13 bases remained unmatched. The CDR3 totals 17 residues. Germline V CDR1 and CDR2: SNHLY, FYNNEI. The CDR3 region is CASSDARTGPRGTEAFF. The CDR3 bases are TGTGCCAGCAGTGACGCTAGGACAGGGCCTAGGGGCACTGAAGCTTTCTTT.

This clonotype was counted ten times or more. The gene calls are TRBV7-2 and TRBJ2-3; tentative D call: TRBD2 (6 bases). Trimming removed 5 bases from V and 9 bases from J, with 12 bases in between. The CDR3 is 12 amino acids. The germline CDR1 and CDR2 sequences are SGHTA and FQGNSA. The CDR3 coding sequence is TGTGCCAGCAGCCCGGGGGTGGGGACGCAGTATTTT. Translation gives CASSPGVGTQYF.